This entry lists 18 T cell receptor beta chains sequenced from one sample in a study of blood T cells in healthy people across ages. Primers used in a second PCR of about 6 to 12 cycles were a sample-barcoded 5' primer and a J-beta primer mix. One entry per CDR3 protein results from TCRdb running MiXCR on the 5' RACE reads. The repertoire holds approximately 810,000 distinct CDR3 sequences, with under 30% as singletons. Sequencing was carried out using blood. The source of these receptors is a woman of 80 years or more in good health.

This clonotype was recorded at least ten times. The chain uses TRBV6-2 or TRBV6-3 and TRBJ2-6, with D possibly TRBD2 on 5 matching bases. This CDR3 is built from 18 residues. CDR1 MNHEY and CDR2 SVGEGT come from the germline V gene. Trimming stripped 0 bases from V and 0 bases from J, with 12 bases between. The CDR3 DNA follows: TGTGCCAGCAGTTACTCTCAGCGGAGACCCTCTGGGGCCAACGTCCTGACTTTC. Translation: CASSYSQRRPSGANVLTF.

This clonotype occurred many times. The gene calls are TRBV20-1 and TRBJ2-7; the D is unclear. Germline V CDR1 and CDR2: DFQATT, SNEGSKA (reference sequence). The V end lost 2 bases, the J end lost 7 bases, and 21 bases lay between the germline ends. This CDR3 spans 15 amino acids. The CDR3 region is CSARNTLSVAREQYF. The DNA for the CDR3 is TGCAGTGCTAGAAATACCCTTTCGGTAGCCCGGGAGCAGTACTTC.

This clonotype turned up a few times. The CDR3 coding sequence is TGTGCCAGCTCACCTTATGGTTACAATGAGCAGTTCTTC. This encodes CASSPYGYNEQFF. The chain is built from TRBV18 and TRBJ2-1, with D unclear. This CDR3 has 13 residues. Trimming removed 3 bases at V and 4 bases at J, with 7 bases between. The germline V gene encodes CDR1 KGHSH and CDR2 LQKENI.

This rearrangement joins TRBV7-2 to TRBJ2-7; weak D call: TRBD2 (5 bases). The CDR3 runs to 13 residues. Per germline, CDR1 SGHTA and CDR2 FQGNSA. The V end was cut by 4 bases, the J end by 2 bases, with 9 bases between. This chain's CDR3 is CASSSGGTYEQYF. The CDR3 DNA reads TGTGCCAGCAGCTCAGGAGGTACCTACGAGCAGTACTTC.

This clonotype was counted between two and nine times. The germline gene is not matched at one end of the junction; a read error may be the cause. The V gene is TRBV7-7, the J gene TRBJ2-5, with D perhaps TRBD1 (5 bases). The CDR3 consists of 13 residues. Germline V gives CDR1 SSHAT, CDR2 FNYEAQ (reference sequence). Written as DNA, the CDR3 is TGTGCTAGCAGCCAAGACACAGGCAATGAGCAGTACTTC. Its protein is CASSQDTGNEQYF.

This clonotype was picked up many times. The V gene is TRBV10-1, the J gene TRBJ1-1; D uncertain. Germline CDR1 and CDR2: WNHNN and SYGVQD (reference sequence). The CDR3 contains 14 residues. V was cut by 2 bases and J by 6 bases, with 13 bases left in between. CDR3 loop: CASSENWEPPEAFF. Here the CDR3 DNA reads TGCGCCAGCAGTGAGAATTGGGAACCCCCTGAAGCTTTCTTT.

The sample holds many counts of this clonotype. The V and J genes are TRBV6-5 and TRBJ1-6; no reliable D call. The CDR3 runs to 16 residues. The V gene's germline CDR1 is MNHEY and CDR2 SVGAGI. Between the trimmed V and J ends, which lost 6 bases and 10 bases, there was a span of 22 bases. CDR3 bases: TGTGCCAGCAGGCCCCCTATTGGGAAGGATAGGTCACCCCTCCACTTT. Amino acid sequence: CASRPPIGKDRSPLHF.

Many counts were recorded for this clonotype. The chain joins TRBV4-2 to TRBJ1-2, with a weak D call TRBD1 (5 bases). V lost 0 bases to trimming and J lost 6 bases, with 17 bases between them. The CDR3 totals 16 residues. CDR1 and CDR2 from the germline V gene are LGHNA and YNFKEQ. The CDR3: CASSQDGDGRLNGYTF. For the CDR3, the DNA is TGTGCCAGCAGCCAAGATGGGGACGGAAGGCTAAATGGCTACACCTTC.

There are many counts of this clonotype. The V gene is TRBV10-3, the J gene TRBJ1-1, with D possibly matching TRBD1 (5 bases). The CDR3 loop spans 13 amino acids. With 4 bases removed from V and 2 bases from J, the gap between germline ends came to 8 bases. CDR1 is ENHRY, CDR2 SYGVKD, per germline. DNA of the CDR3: TGTGCCATCAGTGGGCAGGGCAACACTGAAGCTTTCTTT. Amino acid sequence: CAISGQGNTEAFF.

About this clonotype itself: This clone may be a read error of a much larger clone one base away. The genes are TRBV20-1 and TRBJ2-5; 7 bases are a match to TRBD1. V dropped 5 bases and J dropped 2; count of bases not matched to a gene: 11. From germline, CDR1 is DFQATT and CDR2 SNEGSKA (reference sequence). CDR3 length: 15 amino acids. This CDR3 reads CSAARGQPMQETQYF. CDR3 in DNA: TGCAGTGCTGCCCGGGGACAGCCTATGCAAGAGACCCAGTACTTC.

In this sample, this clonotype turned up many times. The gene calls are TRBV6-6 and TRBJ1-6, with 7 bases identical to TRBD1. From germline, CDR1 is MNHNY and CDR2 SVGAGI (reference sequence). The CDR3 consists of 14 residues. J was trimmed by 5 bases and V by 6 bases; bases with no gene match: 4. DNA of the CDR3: TGTGCCAGCAGCAGGGGGAGGGATAATTCACCCCTCCACTTT. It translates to CASSRGRDNSPLHF.

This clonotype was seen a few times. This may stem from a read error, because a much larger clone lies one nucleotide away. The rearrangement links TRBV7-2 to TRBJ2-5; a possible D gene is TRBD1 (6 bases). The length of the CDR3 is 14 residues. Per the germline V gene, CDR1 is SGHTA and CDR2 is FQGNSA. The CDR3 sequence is CASGLNGGRETQYF. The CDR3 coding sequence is TGTGCCAGCGGCTTAAATGGGGGCCGAGAGACCCAGTACTTC. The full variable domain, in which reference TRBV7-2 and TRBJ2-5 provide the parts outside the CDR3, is GAGVSQSPSNKVTEKGKDVELRCDPISGHTALYWYRQSLGQGLEFLIYFQGNSAPDKSGLPSDRFSAERTGGSVSTLTIQRTQQEDSAVYLCASGLNGGRETQYFGPGTRLLVL.

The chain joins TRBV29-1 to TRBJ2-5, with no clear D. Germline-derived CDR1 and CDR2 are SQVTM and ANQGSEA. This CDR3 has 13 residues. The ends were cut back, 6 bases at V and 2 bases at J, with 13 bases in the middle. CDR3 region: CSVRQVLQETQYF. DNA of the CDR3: TGCAGCGTCCGCCAGGTACTACAAGAGACCCAGTACTTC.

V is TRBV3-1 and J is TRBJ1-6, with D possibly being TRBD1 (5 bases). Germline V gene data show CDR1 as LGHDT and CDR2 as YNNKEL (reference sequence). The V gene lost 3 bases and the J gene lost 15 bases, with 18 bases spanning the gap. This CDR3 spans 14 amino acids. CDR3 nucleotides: TGTGCCAGCAGCCAGGGAGGGGCCGTTAAAGTCCTCCACTTT. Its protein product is CASSQGGAVKVLHF.

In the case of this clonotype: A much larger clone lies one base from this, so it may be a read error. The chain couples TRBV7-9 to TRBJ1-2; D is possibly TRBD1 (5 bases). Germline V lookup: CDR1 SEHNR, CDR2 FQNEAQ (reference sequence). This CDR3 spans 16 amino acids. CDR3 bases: TGTGCCTGCAGCTTAGGGCAGACAGAGACGGGCTATGGCTACACCTTC. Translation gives CACSLGQTETGYGYTF.

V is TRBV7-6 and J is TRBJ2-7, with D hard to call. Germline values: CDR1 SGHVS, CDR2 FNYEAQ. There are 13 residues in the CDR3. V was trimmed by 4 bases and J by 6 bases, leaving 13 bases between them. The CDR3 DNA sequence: TGTGCCAGCAGCTCCCTCCCCATGGGCGAGCAGTACTTC. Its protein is CASSSLPMGEQYF. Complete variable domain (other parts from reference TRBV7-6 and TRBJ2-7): GAGVSQSPRYKVTKRGQDVALRCDPISGHVSLYWYRQALGQGPEFLTYFNYEAQQDKSGLPNDRFSAERPEGSISTLTIQRTEQRDSAMYRCASSSLPMGEQYFGPGTRLTVT.

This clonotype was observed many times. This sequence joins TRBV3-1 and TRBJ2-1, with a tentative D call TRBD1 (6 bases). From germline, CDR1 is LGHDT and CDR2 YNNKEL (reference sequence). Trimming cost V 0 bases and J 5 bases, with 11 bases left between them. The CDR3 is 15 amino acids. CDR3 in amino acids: CASSQEGQINNEQFF. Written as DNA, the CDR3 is TGTGCCAGCAGCCAAGAGGGACAAATCAACAATGAGCAGTTCTTC.

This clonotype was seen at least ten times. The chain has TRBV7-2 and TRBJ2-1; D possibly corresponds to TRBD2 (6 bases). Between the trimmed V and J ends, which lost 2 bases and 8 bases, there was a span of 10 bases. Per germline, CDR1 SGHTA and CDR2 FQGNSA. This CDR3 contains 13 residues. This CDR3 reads CASSLQGGDEQFF. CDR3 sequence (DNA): TGTGCCAGCAGCTTACAGGGAGGAGATGAGCAGTTCTTC. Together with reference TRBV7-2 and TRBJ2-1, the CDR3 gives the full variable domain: GAGVSQSPSNKVTEKGKDVELRCDPISGHTALYWYRQSLGQGLEFLIYFQGNSAPDKSGLPSDRFSAERTGGSVSTLTIQRTQQEDSAVYLCASSLQGGDEQFFGPGTRLTVL.